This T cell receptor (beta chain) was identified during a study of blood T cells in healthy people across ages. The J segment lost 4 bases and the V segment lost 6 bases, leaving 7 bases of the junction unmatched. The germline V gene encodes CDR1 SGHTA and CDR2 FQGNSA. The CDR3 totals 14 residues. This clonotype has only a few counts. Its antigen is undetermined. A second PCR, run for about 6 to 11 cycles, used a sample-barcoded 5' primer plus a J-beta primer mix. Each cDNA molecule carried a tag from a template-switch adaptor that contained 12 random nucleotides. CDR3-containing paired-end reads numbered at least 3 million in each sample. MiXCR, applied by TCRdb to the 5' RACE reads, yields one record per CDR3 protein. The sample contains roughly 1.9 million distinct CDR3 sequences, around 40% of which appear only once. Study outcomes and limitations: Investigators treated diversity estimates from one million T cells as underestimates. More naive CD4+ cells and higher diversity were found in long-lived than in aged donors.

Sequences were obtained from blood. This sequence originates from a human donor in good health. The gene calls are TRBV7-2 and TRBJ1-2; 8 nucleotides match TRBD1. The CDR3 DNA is TGTGCCAGCAGGCGTTCAGGGGGCCGCTATGGCTACACCTTC. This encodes CASRRSGGRYGYTF.